Listed here are 9 T cell receptor beta chains from one sample, sequenced in a study of T cell clonotyping in hematopoietic cell transplantation. Time point: recipient sample about 28 days before transplant, after cytoreduction. Some clones are missing from TCRdb's copy, which holds only in-frame ones; the method was immunoSEQ multiplex PCR. The data contain some 45,000 clones, roughly 85% of them seen just once; the ten biggest clones take up approximately 5.7%. The material was peripheral blood mononuclear cells, obtained before stem cell transplant. The receptor set was obtained from a man aged 60-69 years with myelodysplastic syndrome. Some clones in this sample may be carry-over from other donors' samples.

The chain employs TRBV5-1 and TRBJ1-6, with D hard to call. The CDR3 sequence is 15 residues long. Trimming took off 5 bases at V and 0 bases at J, with 9 bases between the two ends. Looked up from germline, CDR1 is SGHRS and CDR2 is YFSETQ. CDR3 region: CASRDGHSYNSPLHF. Here the CDR3 DNA reads TGCGCCAGCAGGGACGGGCACTCCTATAATTCACCCCTCCACTTT.

V gene TRBV6-4 combines with J gene TRBJ2-5; weak D call: TRBD1 (5 bases). The ends were cut back, 6 bases at V and 5 bases at J, with 13 bases in the middle. This CDR3 has 13 residues. From germline, CDR1 is MRHNA and CDR2 SNTAGT. This CDR3 is CASSLRAGETQYF. DNA for the CDR3: TGTGCCAGCAGCCTCAGGGCCGGGGAGACCCAGTACTTC.

The gene calls are TRBV7-8 and TRBJ2-7, with 8 positions matching TRBD1. Per germline, CDR1 SGHVS and CDR2 FQNEAQ. The V segment lost 6 bases and the J segment 2 bases; nucleotides outside the gene matches: 9. The CDR3 runs to 15 residues. CDR3 sequence: CASSPYRDRTYEQYF. CDR3 DNA sequence: TGTGCCAGCAGTCCTTACCGGGACAGGACCTACGAGCAGTACTTC.

This chain links TRBV5-1 with TRBJ1-2; tentatively, D is TRBD1 (5 bases). There are 16 residues in the CDR3. Between the trimmed V and J ends, which lost 2 bases and 4 bases, there was a span of 18 bases. CDR1 is SGHRS and CDR2 is YFSETQ in the germline V gene. The chain's CDR3 is CASSLIGGTDSYGYTF. The CDR3 bases are TGCGCCAGCAGCTTAATCGGGGGGACGGATAGCTATGGCTACACCTTC.

This chain joins TRBV7-2 and TRBJ1-1, with TRBD1 identical over 9 bases. Losses at the gene ends were 1 base for V and 11 bases for J; bases not matched to a gene: 14. Germline assignment: CDR1 SGHTA and CDR2 FQGNSA. The CDR3 totals 16 residues. CDR3 sequence (DNA): TGTGCCAGCAGCTTAGGGTCCTTCGGGACAGGGTCTCACGCTTTCTTT. It is translated as CASSLGSFGTGSHAFF.

This clone turned up a few times. The chain links TRBV7-2 to TRBJ1-1, with D possibly matching TRBD1 (5 bases). Germline CDR1 reads SGHTA; CDR2 reads FQGNSA. CDR3 length: 15 amino acids. Trimming left V 3 bases short and J 4 bases short, with 15 bases between. CDR3 in amino acids: CASSFGPGLPTEAFF. CDR3 DNA: TGTGCCAGCAGCTTTGGACCGGGACTGCCCACTGAAGCTTTCTTT.

This chain joins TRBV6-4 and TRBJ2-1; D could derive from TRBD1 or TRBD2 (5 bases each). The CDR3 runs to 12 residues. CDR1 is MRHNA, CDR2 SNTAGT, per germline. Trimming stripped 6 bases from V and 10 bases from J, with 13 bases between. The CDR3 nucleotides read TGTGCCAGCAGCTCGACCGGGACCGAGCAGTTCTTC. It translates to CASSSTGTEQFF.

CDR3 in amino acids: CASSIVVTDTQYF. Here the CDR3 DNA reads TGTGCCAGTAGTATCGTGGTGACAGATACGCAGTATTTT. The chain carries TRBV19 and TRBJ2-3; D gene unclear. V lost 3 bases and J 3 bases, leaving 7 bases between the germline ends. This CDR3 spans 13 amino acids. Germline V lookup: CDR1 LNHDA, CDR2 SQIVND (reference sequence).

The gene calls are TRBV19 and TRBJ1-2; D remains unclear. Trimming stripped 7 bases from V and 5 bases from J, with 23 bases between. The CDR3 spans 16 residues. Germline V lookup: CDR1 LNHDA, CDR2 SQIVND (reference sequence). CDR3 sequence (DNA): TGTGCCAGTACAATAAGAACGGGAGCCGACCCTTATGGCTACACCTTC. It encodes CASTIRTGADPYGYTF.